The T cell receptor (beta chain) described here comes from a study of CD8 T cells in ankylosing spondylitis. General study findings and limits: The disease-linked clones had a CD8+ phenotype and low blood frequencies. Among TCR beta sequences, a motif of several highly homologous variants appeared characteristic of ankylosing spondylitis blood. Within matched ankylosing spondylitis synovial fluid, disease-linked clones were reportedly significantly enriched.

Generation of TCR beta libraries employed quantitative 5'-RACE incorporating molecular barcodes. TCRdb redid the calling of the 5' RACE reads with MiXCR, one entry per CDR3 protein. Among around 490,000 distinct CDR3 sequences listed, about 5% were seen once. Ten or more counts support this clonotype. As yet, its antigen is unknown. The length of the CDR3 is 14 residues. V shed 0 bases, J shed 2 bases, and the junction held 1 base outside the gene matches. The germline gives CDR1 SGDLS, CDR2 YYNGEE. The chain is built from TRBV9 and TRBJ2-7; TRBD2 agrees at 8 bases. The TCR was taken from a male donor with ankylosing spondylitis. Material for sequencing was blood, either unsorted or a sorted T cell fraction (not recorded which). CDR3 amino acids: CASSVAGGPYEQYF. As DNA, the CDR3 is TGTGCCAGCAGCGTAGCGGGAGGGCCCTACGAGCAGTACTTC.